The rows below give T cell receptor beta chains drawn from one sample of a study of cytomegalovirus exposure and HLA in healthy donors. The assay was immunoSEQ multiplex PCR, and TCRdb's table has in-frame clones only and misses some. Of about 110,000 clones in the sample, 82% were seen once. The specimen sequenced was PBMCs. The receptor set was obtained from a man aged 30 to 45 in good health and CMV-seropositive. Each CDR3 is given with its conserved first and last residue. The D gene is left open where the match is weak. Clone size is stated in some rows and not others, as once, few, many or a class when expanded.

CDR3 | DNA | J | V | size | D
CASSTESPGTGEVVYGYTF | TGTGCCAGTAGTACAGAATCCCCCGGGACAGGGGAGGTGGTGTATGGCTACACCTTC | TRBJ1-2 | TRBV19 | once | TRBD1
CASSFSPIGGGTAFF | TGTGCCAGCAGCTTTAGCCCCATCGGCGGTGGCACGGCTTTCTTT | TRBJ1-1 | TRBV7-9 | . | .
CASSALGGDGEQYF | TGTGCCAGCAGTGCCTTGGGAGGGGATGGCGAGCAGTACTTC | TRBJ2-7 | TRBV6-4 | . | TRBD2
CASSPLGDSYEQYF | TGTGCCAGCTCACCACTCGGGGACTCCTACGAGCAGTACTTC | TRBJ2-7 | TRBV18 | . | .
CASSVGLAGPYPSFF | TGTGCCAGCAGCGTGGGACTAGCGGGGCCCTATCCCTCGTTCTTC | TRBJ2-1 | TRBV7-8 | . | TRBD2
CASSLGTSGGAYVTQYF | TGTGCCAGCAGCTTGGGGACTAGCGGGGGGGCCTATGTAACGCAGTATTTT | TRBJ2-3 | TRBV5-6 | once | TRBD2
CASSASGGSYGYTF | TGTGCCAGCAGCGCCTCAGGAGGGTCCTATGGCTACACCTTC | TRBJ1-2 | TRBV6-5 | . | .
CASSIEQGARNSPLHF | TGCGCCAGCAGCATTGAGCAGGGGGCGCGGAATTCACCCCTCCACTTT | TRBJ1-6 | TRBV5-1 | . | TRBD1
CASSFRDRGSAFF | TGTGCCAGCAGCTTCCGGGACAGGGGGTCAGCTTTCTTT | TRBJ1-1 | TRBV5-7 | . | TRBD1
CASSPVDTEAFF | TGTGCCAGCAGCCCGGTTGACACTGAAGCTTTCTTT | TRBJ1-1 | TRBV7-9 | . | .
CASSFRGNQPQHF | TGTGCCAGCAGCTTCCGCGGGAATCAGCCCCAGCATTTT | TRBJ1-5 | TRBV5-5 | . | .
CASSLAGFDEKLFF | TGTGCCAGCAGCTTAGCCGGTTTTGATGAAAAACTGTTTTTT | TRBJ1-4 | TRBV7-9 | . | .
CASSSRDSREQYF | TGTGCCAGCAGCTCCCGGGACTCACGGGAGCAGTACTTC | TRBJ2-7 | TRBV5-4 | . | .
CASSFEQGWGNSQYF | TGTGCCAGCAGCTTTGAACAGGGCTGGGGGAACAGTCAGTACTTC | TRBJ2-4 | TRBV11-2 | . | .
CASSLTQGANGYTF | TGTGCCAGCAGCTTGACACAGGGGGCCAATGGCTACACCTTC | TRBJ1-2 | TRBV5-6 | . | TRBD1
CATKGQGVYAYEQYF | TGTGCCACCAAGGGACAGGGGGTATATGCATACGAGCAGTACTTC | TRBJ2-7 | TRBV27 | . | TRBD1
CASSRLAGDITSDSYNEQFF | TGTGCCAGCAGCCGACTAGCGGGGGACATCACAAGTGATTCCTACAATGAGCAGTTCTTC | TRBJ2-1 | TRBV7-8 | . | TRBD2
CAISNEANTIYF | TGTGCCATCAGTAATGAAGCGAACACCATATATTTT | TRBJ1-3 | TRBV10-3 | . | .
CASSLVRGTDTQYF | TGTGCCAGCAGTTTAGTGAGGGGCACAGATACGCAGTATTTT | TRBJ2-3 | TRBV27 | . | .
CASSGQDHNQPQHF | TGTGCCAGCTCGGGACAGGATCATAATCAGCCCCAGCATTTT | TRBJ1-5 | TRBV18 | . | TRBD1
CASSQPETFGGPSEKLFF | TGTGCCAGCAGCCAACCCGAGACTTTCGGGGGGCCTTCCGAAAAACTGTTTTTT | TRBJ1-4 | TRBV14 | . | .
CASSRDREVEGYTF | TGTGCCAGCAGCCGGGACAGGGAGGTGGAAGGCTACACCTTC | TRBJ1-2 | TRBV5-4 | . | TRBD1
CASSPGTGLNEQYF | TGTGCCAGTAGTCCCGGGACAGGGCTCAACGAGCAGTACTTC | TRBJ2-7 | TRBV19 | . | TRBD1
CASSLWLDRDKNIQYF | TGTGCCAGCAGCTTGTGGTTGGACAGGGACAAAAACATTCAGTACTTC | TRBJ2-4 | TRBV5-5 | . | TRBD1
CASSLAGGRETQYF | TGTGCCAGCAGTTTGGCGGGGGGGCGAGAGACCCAGTACTTC | TRBJ2-5 | TRBV6-1 | once | TRBD2
CASSWGLSTDTQYF | TGCGCCAGCAGTTGGGGCCTTAGCACAGATACGCAGTATTTT | TRBJ2-3 | TRBV10-1 | . | .
CASSLGRGGHEKLFF | TGCGCCAGCAGCTTGGGCAGGGGCGGCCATGAAAAACTGTTTTTT | TRBJ1-4 | TRBV5-1 | once | .
CGWGRGYGYTF | TGCGGTTGGGGCAGGGGTTATGGCTACACCTTC | TRBJ1-2 | TRBV20-1 | few | .
CATSRDGGQETQYF | TGTGCCACCAGCAGAGATGGCGGCCAAGAGACCCAGTACTTC | TRBJ2-5 | TRBV15 | . | .
CASSPQGAFGNTIYF | TGTGCCAGCAGCCCACAGGGGGCATTTGGAAACACCATATATTTT | TRBJ1-3 | TRBV7-8 | . | TRBD1
CASSYGGVVGTGELFF | TGTGCCAGCAGTTACGGAGGGGTGGTGGGGACCGGGGAGCTGTTTTTT | TRBJ2-2 | TRBV6-5 | . | .
CASSLPGSGANGLTF | TGTGCCAGCAGCTTACCCGGCTCTGGGGCCAACGGCCTGACTTTC | TRBJ2-6 | TRBV13 | . | .
CASSLGTTGNTIYF | TGCGCCAGCAGCTTGGGAACAACTGGAAACACCATATATTTT | TRBJ1-3 | TRBV5-1 | . | .
CASRETGGFNEQYF | TGTGCCAGCAGGGAGACAGGGGGTTTCAACGAGCAGTACTTC | TRBJ2-7 | TRBV6-1 | . | TRBD1
CASSLDRADYEQYF | TGTGCCAGCAGCTTAGATAGAGCTGACTACGAGCAGTACTTC | TRBJ2-7 | TRBV7-9 | . | .
CASRRGYEQYF | TGCGCCAGCAGAAGGGGATACGAGCAGTACTTC | TRBJ2-7 | TRBV5-1 | . | .
CASSLDPGLVTDTQYF | TGTGCCAGCAGCTTGGATCCGGGACTAGTGACAGATACGCAGTATTTT | TRBJ2-3 | TRBV5-4 | once | TRBD2
CASGSHTGGRETQYF | TGTGCCAGCGGGTCCCATACAGGGGGACGAGAGACCCAGTACTTC | TRBJ2-5 | TRBV6-5 | . | TRBD1
CASSLARDRGDSPLHF | TGTGCCAGCAGCTTAGCGCGGGACAGGGGAGATTCACCCCTCCACTTT | TRBJ1-6 | TRBV11-3 | . | TRBD1
CASSLGANIQYF | TGTGCCAGCAGCTTAGGAGCAAACATTCAGTACTTC | TRBJ2-4 | TRBV11-3 | once | .
CASSEWTARNTEAFF | TGTGCCAGCAGTGAGTGGACAGCCAGAAACACTGAAGCTTTCTTT | TRBJ1-1 | TRBV2 | few | .
CASSPTGFEKLFF | TGTGCCAGCAGTCCAACGGGGTTTGAAAAACTGTTTTTT | TRBJ1-4 | TRBV7-2 | . | .
CASSEEGGNQPQHF | TGTGCCAGCAGTGAAGAGGGGGGCAATCAGCCCCAGCATTTT | TRBJ1-5 | TRBV2 | . | .
CASSWTSGGTGELFF | TGTGCCAGCAGCTGGACTAGCGGGGGCACCGGGGAGCTGTTTTTT | TRBJ2-2 | TRBV11-2 | . | TRBD2
CASSLGGENYGYTF | TGCGCCAGCAGCCTCGGGGGGGAGAACTATGGCTACACCTTC | TRBJ1-2 | TRBV5-1 | few | .
CASIEPGVGEQYF | TGTGCCAGCATTGAACCAGGGGTGGGGGAGCAGTACTTC | TRBJ2-7 | TRBV6-1 | . | .
CVSSRTPGGGASGELFF | TGTGTCTCCAGCAGAACCCCCGGCGGGGGGGCGAGCGGGGAGCTGTTTTTT | TRBJ2-2 | TRBV2 | . | TRBD2
CASSLRGRNYGYTF | TGTGCCAGCAGCTTAAGAGGCCGAAACTATGGCTACACCTTC | TRBJ1-2 | TRBV5-6 | once | .
CASSQTVEQYF | TGTGCCAGCAGCCAAACAGTAGAGCAGTACTTC | TRBJ2-7 | TRBV14 | . | .